This passage covers 8 T cell receptor beta chains from one sample sequenced in a study of blood T cell repertoires in COVID-19. The assay was immunoSEQ multiplex PCR, and TCRdb's table has in-frame clones only and misses some. In the table there are some 190,000 clones, 70% to 90% of which are singletons. The sequenced sample consisted of peripheral blood. These receptor sequences come from a person between 65 and 80 years old with COVID-19, enrolled during active disease.

The chain links TRBV6-5 to TRBJ1-5, with TRBD1 matching over 9 bases. The CDR3 runs 16 residues. The junction had 10 bases not matched to a gene; V was cut back by 4 bases and J by 6 bases. CDR1 MNHEY and CDR2 SVGAGI come from the germline V gene. This CDR3 is CASSSHRGRVAQPQHF. The CDR3 DNA sequence: TGTGCCAGCAGTTCGCACAGGGGGCGGGTGGCTCAGCCCCAGCATTTT.

This chain connects TRBV19 to TRBJ1-2, with 10 positions matching TRBD1. J was trimmed by 0 bases and V by 9 bases; bases with no gene match: 7. This CDR3 has 15 amino acids. The germline V gene has CDR1 LNHDA and CDR2 SQIVND (reference sequence). DNA of the CDR3: TGTGCCAGAAAACCCGGGACAGGGGCTAACTATGGCTACACCTTC. This sequence encodes CARKPGTGANYGYTF.

This chain uses TRBV5-5 with TRBJ1-5; D remains ambiguous. CDR3 length: 14 amino acids. Germline CDR1 and CDR2: SGHKS and YYEKEE (reference sequence). Deletions cut 1 base from V and 6 bases from J, with 11 bases between. The CDR3 loop is CASSLLVAGQPQHF. Here the CDR3 DNA reads TGTGCCAGCAGCTTGTTGGTAGCCGGTCAGCCCCAGCATTTT.

The chain couples TRBV6-4 to TRBJ2-1; 8 bases map to TRBD2. The CDR3 runs to 13 residues. CDR1 and CDR2 from the germline V gene are MRHNA and SNTAGT. J was trimmed by 10 bases and V by 1 base; bases with no gene match: 3. The CDR3 spells CASSDFRGGEQFF. The CDR3 DNA reads TGTGCCAGCAGTGACTTCCGGGGGGGGGAGCAGTTCTTC.

This clone was detected only a few times. The rearrangement joins TRBV6-6 to TRBJ1-3, with TRBD1 matching over 7 bases. Germline values: CDR1 MNHNY, CDR2 SVGAGI (reference sequence). V shed 5 bases and J 3 bases; nucleotides not matched to a gene: 4. The CDR3 is made up of 14 amino acids. The CDR3 nucleotides read TGTGCCAGCAGTCCCCGGGACAGTGGAAACACCATATATTTT. Amino acid sequence: CASSPRDSGNTIYF.

This chain joins TRBV3-1 (or the pseudogene TRBV3-2) and TRBJ2-7; 8 bases agree with TRBD2. The J segment lost 5 bases and the V segment lost 4 bases, leaving 7 bases of the junction unmatched. This CDR3 contains 14 residues. The germline V gene encodes CDR1 LGHDT and CDR2 YNNKEL (reference sequence). The CDR3 DNA is TGTGCCAGCAGCCCCGGGACTAGTGGTAACGAGCAGTACTTC. This translates into CASSPGTSGNEQYF.

V and J are TRBV4-2 and TRBJ2-2; D remains unclear. The V and J ends lost 3 bases and 5 bases respectively, with 7 bases between them. Germline V lookup: CDR1 LGHNA, CDR2 YNFKEQ. The CDR3 length is 13 residues. CDR3 DNA sequence: TGTGCCAGCAGCCAGGAGAAGACCGGGGAGCTGTTTTTT. Protein product: CASSQEKTGELFF.

This sequence joins TRBV19 and TRBJ2-7; the match to TRBD1 covers 9 bases. This CDR3 is built from 15 residues. J was trimmed by 1 base and V by 5 bases; bases with no gene match: 6. The V gene's germline CDR1 is LNHDA and CDR2 SQIVND (reference sequence). CDR3 nucleotide sequence: TGTGCCAGTAGTCCCCGGACAGGGGCTTCCTACGAGCAGTACTTC. Translation gives CASSPRTGASYEQYF.